This TCR beta chain was recorded in a study of T cell changes during pregnancy in multiple sclerosis. TCRdb's copy holds only in-frame clones and misses some; the assay was immunoSEQ multiplex PCR. The sample contains 25,000 to 35,000 clones, around nine tenths of which appear only once. The CDR3 has 12 amino acids. The germline gives CDR1 SGHAT, CDR2 FQNNGV. The V end was cut by 6 bases, the J end by 3 bases, with 9 bases between. The sequence was collected from a female donor with multiple sclerosis, enrolled in a pregnancy study. Sequenced material: CD8+ T cells from peripheral blood mononuclear cells, taken in the first trimester of pregnancy. V usage is TRBV11-2 and J usage is TRBJ2-7; weak D call: TRBD2 (6 bases). The CDR3 spells CASRRLDYEQYF. The CDR3 coding sequence is TGTGCCAGCAGGAGACTAGACTACGAGCAGTACTTC.